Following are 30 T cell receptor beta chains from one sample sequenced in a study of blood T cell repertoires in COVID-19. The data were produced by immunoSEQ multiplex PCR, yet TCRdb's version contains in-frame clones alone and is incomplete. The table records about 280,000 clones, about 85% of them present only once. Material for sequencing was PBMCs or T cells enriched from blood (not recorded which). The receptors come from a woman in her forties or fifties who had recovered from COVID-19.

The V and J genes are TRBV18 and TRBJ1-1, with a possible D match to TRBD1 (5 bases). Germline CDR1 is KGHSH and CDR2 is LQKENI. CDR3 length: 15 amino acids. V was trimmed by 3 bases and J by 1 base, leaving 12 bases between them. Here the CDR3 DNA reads TGTGCCAGCTCACCCACAATAGGGGAGAACACTGAAGCTTTCTTT. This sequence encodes CASSPTIGENTEAFF. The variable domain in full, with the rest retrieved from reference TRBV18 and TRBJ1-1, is NAGVMQNPRHLVRRRGQEARLRCSPMKGHSHVYWYRQLPEEGLKFMVYLQKENIIDESGMPKERFSAEFPKEGPSILRIQQVVRGDSAAYFCASSPTIGENTEAFFGQGTRLTVV.

The DNA for the CDR3 is TGTGCCAGCAGTTACTCGGGCGTTCAAGACTATGGCTACACCTTC. It specifies CASSYSGVQDYGYTF. The gene calls are TRBV6-5 and TRBJ1-2; D is unclear. Germline assignment: CDR1 MNHEY and CDR2 SVGAGI. V was cut by 0 bases and J by 3 bases, with 11 bases left in between. The CDR3 totals 15 residues.

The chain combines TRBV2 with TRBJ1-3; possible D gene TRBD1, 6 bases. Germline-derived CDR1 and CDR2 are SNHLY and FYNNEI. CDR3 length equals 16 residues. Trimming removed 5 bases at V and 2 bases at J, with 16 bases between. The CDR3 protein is CASSYHSQGPGNTIYF. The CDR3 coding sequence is TGTGCCAGCAGTTATCACTCACAGGGCCCTGGAAACACCATATATTTT.

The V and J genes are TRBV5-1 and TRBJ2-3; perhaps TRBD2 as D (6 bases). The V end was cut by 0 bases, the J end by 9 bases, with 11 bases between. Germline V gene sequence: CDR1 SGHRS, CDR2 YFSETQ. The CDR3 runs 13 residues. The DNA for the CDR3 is TGCGCCAGCAGCTTGGAGTGGGGGGAGACGCAGTATTTT. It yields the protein CASSLEWGETQYF.

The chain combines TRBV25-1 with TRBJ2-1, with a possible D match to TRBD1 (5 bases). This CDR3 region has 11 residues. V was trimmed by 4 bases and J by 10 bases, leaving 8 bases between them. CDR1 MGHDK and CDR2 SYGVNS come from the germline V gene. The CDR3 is CASSGGREQFF. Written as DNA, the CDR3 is TGTGCCAGCAGTGGGGGCAGGGAGCAGTTCTTC. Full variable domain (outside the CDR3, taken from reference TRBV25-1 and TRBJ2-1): EADIYQTPRYLVIGTGKKITLECSQTMGHDKMYWYQQDPGMELHLIHYSYGVNSTEKGDLSSESTVSRIRTEHFPLTLESARPSHTSQYLCASSGGREQFFGPGTRLTVL.

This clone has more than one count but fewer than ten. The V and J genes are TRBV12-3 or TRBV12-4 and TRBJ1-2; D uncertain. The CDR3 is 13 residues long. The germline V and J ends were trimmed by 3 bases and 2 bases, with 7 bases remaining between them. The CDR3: CASSFGRNYGYTF. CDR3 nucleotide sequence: TGTGCCAGCAGTTTTGGCAGGAACTATGGCTACACCTTC.

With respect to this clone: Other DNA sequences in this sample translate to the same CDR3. The CDR3 DNA follows: TGTGCCTGGAGTGTCGGACAGTCCAATCAGCCCCAGCATTTT. The encoded protein is CAWSVGQSNQPQHF. The chain uses TRBV30 and TRBJ1-5, with D possibly TRBD1 on 6 matching bases. Germline assignment: CDR1 GTSNPN and CDR2 SVGIG (reference sequence). The V end was cut by 0 bases, the J end by 3 bases, with 9 bases between. CDR3 length: 14 residues.

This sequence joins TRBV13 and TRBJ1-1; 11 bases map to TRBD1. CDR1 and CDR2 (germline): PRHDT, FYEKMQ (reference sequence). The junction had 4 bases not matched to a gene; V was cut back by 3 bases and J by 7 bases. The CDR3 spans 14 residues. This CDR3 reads CASSLGQGVGEAFF. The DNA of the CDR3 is TGTGCCAGCAGCTTGGGACAGGGGGTGGGTGAAGCTTTCTTT.

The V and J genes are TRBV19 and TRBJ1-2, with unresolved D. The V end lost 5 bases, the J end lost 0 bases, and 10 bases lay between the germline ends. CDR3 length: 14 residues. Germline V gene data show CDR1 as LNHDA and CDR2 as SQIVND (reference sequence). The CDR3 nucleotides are TGTGCCAGTAGTCGAGGGCGACCTAACTATGGCTACACCTTC. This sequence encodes CASSRGRPNYGYTF.

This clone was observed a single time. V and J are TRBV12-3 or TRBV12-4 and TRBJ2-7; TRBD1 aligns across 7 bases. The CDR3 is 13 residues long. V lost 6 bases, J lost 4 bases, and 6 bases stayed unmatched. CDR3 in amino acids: CASRKRDRYEQYF. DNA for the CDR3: TGTGCCAGCAGAAAAAGGGACAGATACGAGCAGTACTTC.

CDR3 in DNA: TGTGCCAGCTCACCGTGGGACAGTAGCTCTGGAAACACCATATATTTT. It yields the protein CASSPWDSSSGNTIYF. V gene TRBV18 combines with J gene TRBJ1-3, with 7 bases identical to TRBD1. The CDR3 is made up of 16 amino acids. J was trimmed by 0 bases and V by 3 bases; bases with no gene match: 5. CDR1 and CDR2 from the germline V gene are KGHSH and LQKENI.

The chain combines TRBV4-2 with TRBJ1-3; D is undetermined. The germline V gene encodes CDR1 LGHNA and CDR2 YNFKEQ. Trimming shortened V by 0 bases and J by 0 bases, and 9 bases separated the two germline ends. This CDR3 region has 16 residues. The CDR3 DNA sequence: TGTGCCAGCAGCCAAGAGATGGGGAGCTCTGGAAACACCATATATTTT. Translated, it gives CASSQEMGSSGNTIYF.

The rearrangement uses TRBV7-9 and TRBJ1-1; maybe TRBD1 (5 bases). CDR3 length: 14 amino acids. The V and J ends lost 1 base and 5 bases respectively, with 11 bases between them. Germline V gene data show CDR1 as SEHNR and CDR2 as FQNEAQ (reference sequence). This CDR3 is CASSLVVAGTEAFF. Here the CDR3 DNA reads TGTGCCAGCAGCTTAGTTGTGGCAGGGACTGAAGCTTTCTTT.

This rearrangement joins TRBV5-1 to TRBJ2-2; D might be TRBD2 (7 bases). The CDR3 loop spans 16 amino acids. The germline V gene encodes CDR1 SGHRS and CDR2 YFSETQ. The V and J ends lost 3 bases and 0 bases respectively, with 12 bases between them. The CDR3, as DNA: TGCGCCAGCAGCTGGGGCGGGGGCTCGAACACCGGGGAGCTGTTTTTT. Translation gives CASSWGGGSNTGELFF.

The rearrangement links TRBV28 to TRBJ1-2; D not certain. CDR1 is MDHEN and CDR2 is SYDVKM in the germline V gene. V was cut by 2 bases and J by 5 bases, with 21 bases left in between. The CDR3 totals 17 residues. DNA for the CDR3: TGTGCCAGCAGTTTAACAATTTCTCGGGGTAGCTCGTATGGCTACACCTTC. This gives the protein CASSLTISRGSSYGYTF.

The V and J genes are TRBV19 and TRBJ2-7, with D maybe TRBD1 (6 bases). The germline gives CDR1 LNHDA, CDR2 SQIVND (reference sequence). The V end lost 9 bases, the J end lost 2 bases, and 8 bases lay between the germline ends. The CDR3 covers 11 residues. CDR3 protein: CASRGPYEQYF. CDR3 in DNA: TGTGCCAGCAGGGGACCCTACGAGCAGTACTTC. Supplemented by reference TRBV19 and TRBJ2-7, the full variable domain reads DGGITQSPKYLFRKEGQNVTLSCEQNLNHDAMYWYRQDPGQGLRLIYYSQIVNDFQKGDIAEGYSVSREKKESFPLTVTSAQKNPTAFYLCASRGPYEQYFGPGTRLTVT.

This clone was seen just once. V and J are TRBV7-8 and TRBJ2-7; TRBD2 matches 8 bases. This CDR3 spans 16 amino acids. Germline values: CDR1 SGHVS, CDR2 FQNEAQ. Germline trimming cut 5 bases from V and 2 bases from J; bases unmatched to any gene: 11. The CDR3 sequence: CASSGQSSGFAYEQYF. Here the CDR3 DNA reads TGTGCCAGCAGCGGGCAATCTAGCGGGTTTGCCTACGAGCAGTACTTC. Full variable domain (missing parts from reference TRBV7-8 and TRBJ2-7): GAGVSQSPRYKVAKRGQDVALRCDPISGHVSLFWYQQALGQGPEFLTYFQNEAQLDKSGLPSDRFFAERPEGSVSTLKIQRTQQEDSAVYLCASSGQSSGFAYEQYFGPGTRLTVT.

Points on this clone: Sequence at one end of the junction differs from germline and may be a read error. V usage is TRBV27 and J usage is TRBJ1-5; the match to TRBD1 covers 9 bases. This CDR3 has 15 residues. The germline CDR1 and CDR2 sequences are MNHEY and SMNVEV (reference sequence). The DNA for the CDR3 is TGTGCCAGCAGTTCGGCCGGGACAGGGTATCAGCGCCAGCATTTT. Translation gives CASSSAGTGYQRQHF.

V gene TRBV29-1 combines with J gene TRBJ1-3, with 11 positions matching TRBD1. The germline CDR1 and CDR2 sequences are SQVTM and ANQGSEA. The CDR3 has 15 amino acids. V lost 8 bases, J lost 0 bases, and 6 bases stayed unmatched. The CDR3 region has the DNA TGCAGCATTTGGGACAGGGGGTTCTCTGGAAACACCATATATTTT. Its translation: CSIWDRGFSGNTIYF.

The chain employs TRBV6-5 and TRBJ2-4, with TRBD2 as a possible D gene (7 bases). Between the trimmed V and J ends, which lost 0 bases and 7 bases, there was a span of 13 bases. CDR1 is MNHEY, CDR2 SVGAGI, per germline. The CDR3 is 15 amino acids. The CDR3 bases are TGTGCCAGCAGTTACTCAGGGGGGAGGGTCAACATTCAGTACTTC. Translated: CASSYSGGRVNIQYF.

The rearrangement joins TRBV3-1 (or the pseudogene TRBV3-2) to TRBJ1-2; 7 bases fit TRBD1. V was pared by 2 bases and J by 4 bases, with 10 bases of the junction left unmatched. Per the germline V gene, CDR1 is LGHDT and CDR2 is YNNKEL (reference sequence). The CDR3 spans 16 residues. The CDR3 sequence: CASSQKGVGGSYGYTF. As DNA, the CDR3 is TGTGCCAGCAGCCAAAAGGGGGTAGGGGGCTCCTATGGCTACACCTTC.

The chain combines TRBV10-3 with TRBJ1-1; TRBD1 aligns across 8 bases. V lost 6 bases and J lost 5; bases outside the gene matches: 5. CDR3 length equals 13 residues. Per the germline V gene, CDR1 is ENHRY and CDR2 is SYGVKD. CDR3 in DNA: TGTGCCATCAGGGGGACAGGCAATACTGAAGCTTTCTTT. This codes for CAIRGTGNTEAFF.

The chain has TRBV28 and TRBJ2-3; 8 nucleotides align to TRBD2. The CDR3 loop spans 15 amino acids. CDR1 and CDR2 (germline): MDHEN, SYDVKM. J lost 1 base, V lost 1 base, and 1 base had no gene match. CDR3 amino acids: CASSLLRGGTDTQYF. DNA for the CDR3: TGTGCCAGCAGTTTATTGCGGGGGGGCACAGATACGCAGTATTTT.

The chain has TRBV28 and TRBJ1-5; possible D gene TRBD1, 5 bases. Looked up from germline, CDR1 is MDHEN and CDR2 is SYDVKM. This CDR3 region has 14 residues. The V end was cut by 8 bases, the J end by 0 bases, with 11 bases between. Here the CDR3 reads CASFDRYSNQPQHF. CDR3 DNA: TGTGCCAGCTTCGACAGATATAGCAATCAGCCCCAGCATTTT.

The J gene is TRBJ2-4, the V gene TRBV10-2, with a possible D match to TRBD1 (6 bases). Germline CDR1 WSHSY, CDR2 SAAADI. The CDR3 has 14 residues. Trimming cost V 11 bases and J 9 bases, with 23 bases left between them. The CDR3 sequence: CAAQDGQKRGIQYF. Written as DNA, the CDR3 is TGCGCCGCCCAAGACGGACAGAAAAGAGGCATTCAGTACTTC.

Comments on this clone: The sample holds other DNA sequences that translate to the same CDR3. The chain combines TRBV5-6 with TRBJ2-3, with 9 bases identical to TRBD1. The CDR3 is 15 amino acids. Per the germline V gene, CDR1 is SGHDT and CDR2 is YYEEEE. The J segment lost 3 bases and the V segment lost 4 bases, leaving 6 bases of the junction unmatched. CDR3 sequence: CASSPGTGSTDTQYF. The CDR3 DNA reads TGTGCCAGCAGCCCAGGGACAGGGAGTACAGATACGCAGTATTTT. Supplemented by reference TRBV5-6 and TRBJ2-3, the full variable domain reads DAGVTQSPTHLIKTRGQQVTLRCSPKSGHDTVSWYQQALGQGPQFIFQYYEEEERQRGNFPDRFSGHQFPNYSSELNVNALLLGDSALYLCASSPGTGSTDTQYFGPGTRLTVL.

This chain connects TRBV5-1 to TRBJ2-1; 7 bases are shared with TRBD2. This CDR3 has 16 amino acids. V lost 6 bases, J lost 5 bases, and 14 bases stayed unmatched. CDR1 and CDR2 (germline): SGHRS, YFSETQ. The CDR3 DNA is TGCGCCAGCACCCCCAGAGGGAGCGGGATAGACAATGAGCAGTTCTTC. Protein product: CASTPRGSGIDNEQFF. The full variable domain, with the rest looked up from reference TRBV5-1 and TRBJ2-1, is KAGVTQTPRYLIKTRGQQVTLSCSPISGHRSVSWYQQTPGQGLQFLFEYFSETQRNKGNFPGRFSGRQFSNSRSEMNVSTLELGDSALYLCASTPRGSGIDNEQFFGPGTRLTVL.

DNA for the CDR3: TGTGCCACCAGCAGAGATAAGTCGCAGGGGGCTAGGGAGACCCAGTACTTC. Protein product: CATSRDKSQGARETQYF. The gene calls are TRBV15 and TRBJ2-5, with 8 nucleotides matching TRBD1. Germline V gene lookup returns CDR1 LNHNV and CDR2 YYDKDF (reference sequence). V was clipped by 0 bases and J by 5 bases; unmatched bases: 11. CDR3 length: 17 amino acids.

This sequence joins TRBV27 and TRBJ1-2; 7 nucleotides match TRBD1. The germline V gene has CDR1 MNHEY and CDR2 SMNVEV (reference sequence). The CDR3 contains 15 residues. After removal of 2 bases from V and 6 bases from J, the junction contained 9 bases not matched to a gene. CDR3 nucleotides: TGTGCCAGCAGTTTAAATACCGACAGGGTGAATGGCTACACCTTC. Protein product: CASSLNTDRVNGYTF.

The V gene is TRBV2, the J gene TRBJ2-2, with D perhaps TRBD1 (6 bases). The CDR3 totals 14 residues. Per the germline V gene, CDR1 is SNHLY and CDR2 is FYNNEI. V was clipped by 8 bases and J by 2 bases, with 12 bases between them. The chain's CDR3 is CASRTEVNTGELFF. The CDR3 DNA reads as TGTGCCAGCCGGACAGAGGTCAACACCGGGGAGCTGTTTTTT.